Sequencing of this T cell receptor (beta chain) was carried out in a study of OX40 agonist ivuxolimab in advanced cancers. Sequenced by immunoSEQ multiplex PCR; TCRdb stores in-frame clones only, minus some. The repertoire holds 50,000 to 75,000 clones, approximately 90% seen once, with about 17% in the top ten. Trimming took 9 bases from V and 0 from J, leaving 9 bases between them. Germline loops: CDR1 MNHEY, CDR2 SVGAGI. The CDR3 consists of 14 residues. The input for sequencing was CD4+ or CD8+ T cells sorted from blood, taken in a trial of the OX40 agonist ivuxolimab. The chain is built from TRBV6-5 and TRBJ1-6; no clear D. This sequence was found in an adult with an advanced solid tumor such as melanoma, head and neck, liver or kidney cancer. This chain's CDR3 is CASWAGSYNSPLHF. CDR3 nucleotide sequence: TGTGCCAGTTGGGCTGGCTCCTATAATTCACCCCTCCACTTT.